The T cell receptor (beta chain) under discussion was sequenced for a study of cytomegalovirus exposure and HLA in healthy donors. It was with 60 Vbeta and 13 Jbeta primers that the PCR ran. TCRdb's copy holds only in-frame clones and misses some; the assay was immunoSEQ multiplex PCR. Of roughly 110,000 clones in the sample, around 85% were seen once. CDR1 and CDR2 (germline): KGHSH, LQKENI. The CDR3 extends over 15 amino acids. Trimming left V 3 bases short and J 8 bases short, with 16 bases between. Findings and caveats of the study: In an earlier analysis, most TCR beta V segments were productive about 87% or about 30% of the time. Cytomegalovirus-associated status was assigned to 150 or so TCR beta chains. Diagnosis of cytomegalovirus status made by the classifier reportedly showed high specificity and sensitivity.

A few counts support this clone. Its antigen is undetermined. J is TRBJ1-4 and V is TRBV18; D possibly corresponds to TRBD1 (5 bases). The sequence was obtained from a man aged 25 to 40 in good health and CMV-seronegative. Source material: PBMCs. In DNA, the CDR3 is TGTGCCAGCTCACCCCCGGGACTCACTGGCGAAAAACTGTTTTTT. It codes for CASSPPGLTGEKLFF.